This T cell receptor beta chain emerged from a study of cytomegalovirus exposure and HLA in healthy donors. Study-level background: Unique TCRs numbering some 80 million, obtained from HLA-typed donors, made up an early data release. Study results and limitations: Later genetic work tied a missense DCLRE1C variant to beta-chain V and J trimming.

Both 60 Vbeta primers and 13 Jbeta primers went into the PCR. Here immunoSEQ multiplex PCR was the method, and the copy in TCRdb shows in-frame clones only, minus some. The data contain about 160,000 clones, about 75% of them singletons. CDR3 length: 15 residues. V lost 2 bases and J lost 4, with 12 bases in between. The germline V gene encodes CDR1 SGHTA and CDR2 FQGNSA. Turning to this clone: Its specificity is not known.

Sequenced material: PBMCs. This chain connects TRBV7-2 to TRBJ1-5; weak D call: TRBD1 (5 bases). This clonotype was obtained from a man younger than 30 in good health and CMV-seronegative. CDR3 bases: TGTGCCAGCAGCTTATGGGGGGGATCAAATCAGCCCCAGCATTTT. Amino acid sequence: CASSLWGGSNQPQHF.